This entry describes one TCR beta chain. Its cognate antigen is unknown. TEMRA cells were enriched by FACS, and CD4+ and CD8+ T cells were negatively isolated. V was clipped by 0 bases and J by 3 bases; unmatched bases: 4. Germline CDR1 and CDR2: SGDLS and YYNGEE. The CDR3 is 15 residues long. This record belongs to a study of CD8 T cells in Susac syndrome. Study findings and constraints: Total CD8+ and CD8+ TEMRA repertoires contained sixteen and five Susac-specific public clones, respectively. Individuals included in the TCR sequencing and HLA analysis were acknowledged by the study to be relatively few in number.

Reverse transcription used about 0.45 to 1 ug RNA and random hexamers. TCRdb reprocessed the immunoSEQ multiplex PCR reads with MiXCR, giving one entry per CDR3 protein. Of 150,000 to 200,000 distinct CDR3 sequences listed, just under 95% are singletons. Sequenced material: CD8+ T cells from PBMCs. The sequence was collected from a human donor with Susac syndrome. The gene calls are TRBV9 and TRBJ2-7, with 9 positions matching TRBD2. This chain's CDR3 is CASSVDGSGGYEQYF. CDR3 in DNA: TGTGCCAGCAGCGTAGATGGTAGCGGGGGCTACGAGCAGTACTTC.